These 23 T cell receptor beta chains came from one sample sequenced in a study of T cells in Graves' hyperthyroidism and ophthalmopathy. Amplification of TCR beta CDR3 regions was performed using RNA transcripts as template. First-round RT-PCR with HTBI primers amplified the TCR CDR3 region. TCRdb processed the multiplex PCR reads anew with MiXCR; each CDR3 protein has one entry. The data hold about 270,000 distinct CDR3 sequences, with less than 30% observed a single time. The sample consisted of blood. Receptors originate from a man aged 40-49 years with Graves' hyperthyroidism that later progressed to Graves' ophthalmopathy.

Points on this clonotype: The final CDR3 position lacks the conserved phenylalanine or tryptophan, pointing to a likely read error. The limits of the CDR3 on the DNA are not certain, so only TCRdb's listed CDR3 is given. This chain joins TRBV28 and TRBJ2-5; the table's D call, TRBD1, has no DNA check behind it. The CDR3 spans 15 residues, counting both ends. Germline CDR1 is MDHEN and CDR2 is SYDVKM. CDR3 loop: CASSNGGDWEETQYL.

This chain connects TRBV25-1 to TRBJ2-2; D is uncertain. Germline V gene data show CDR1 as MGHDK and CDR2 as SYGVNS. There are 16 residues in the CDR3. Trimming removed 4 bases at V and 4 bases at J, with 16 bases between. CDR3 amino acids: CASSAPLDRSTGELFF. The CDR3 DNA follows: TGTGCCAGCAGTGCCCCCCTGGACCGTTCCACCGGGGAGCTGTTTTTT.

This clonotype was seen ten or more times. The chain recombines TRBV29-1 with TRBJ1-1; no definite D call. Germline V gene lookup returns CDR1 SQVTM and CDR2 ANQGSEA. V was clipped by 5 bases and J by 1 base, with 5 bases between them. This CDR3 comprises 11 residues. The CDR3 coding sequence is TGCAGCGTTCGAAAGAACACTGAAGCTTTCTTT. The encoded protein is CSVRKNTEAFF.

This clonotype was observed many times. This rearrangement joins TRBV30 to TRBJ2-5; D possibly uses TRBD1 or TRBD2 (5 bases each). Germline lookup yields CDR1 GTSNPN and CDR2 SVGIG (reference sequence). V gave up 2 bases and J gave up 5 bases, with 12 bases separating them. The CDR3 sequence is 13 residues long. CDR3 sequence reads: CAWSPPWGETQYF. CDR3 bases: TGTGCCTGGAGTCCACCGTGGGGGGAGACCCAGTACTTC.

This clonotype was counted many times. The chain uses TRBV24-1 and TRBJ1-2; 7 bases line up with TRBD1. Germline V gene lookup returns CDR1 KGHDR and CDR2 SFDVKD. The CDR3 length is 17 residues. V shed 5 bases and J 5 bases; nucleotides not matched to a gene: 16. The CDR3: CATSGRDSAYSTYGYTF. CDR3 sequence (DNA): TGTGCCACCAGTGGCCGGGACAGCGCATACTCAACTTATGGCTACACCTTC.

In this sample, this clonotype turned up many times. The rearrangement uses TRBV29-1 and TRBJ2-7; D gene uncertain. Germline assignment: CDR1 SQVTM and CDR2 ANQGSEA. This CDR3 comprises 11 residues. Trimming cost V 4 bases and J 6 bases, with 10 bases left between them. CDR3 DNA sequence: TGCAGCGTTGGGCCCCTTGGCGAGCAGTACTTC. It encodes CSVGPLGEQYF.

This clonotype came up a few times. This chain connects TRBV24-1 to TRBJ1-2, with 10 bases that match TRBD1. This CDR3 region has 13 residues. J gave up 7 bases and V 4 bases, and 2 bases lay outside the gene matches. Germline V CDR1 and CDR2: KGHDR, SFDVKD. Here the CDR3 reads CATSEGQGSGYTF. In DNA, the CDR3 is TGTGCCACCAGTGAGGGACAGGGGTCTGGCTACACCTTC.

This clonotype was seen repeatedly, ten times or more. This chain's CDR3 is CASSEYGTENTGELFF. CDR3 bases: TGTGCCAGCAGTGAATATGGGACAGAGAACACCGGGGAGCTGTTTTTT. This sequence joins TRBV2 and TRBJ2-2, with 7 bases that match TRBD1. This CDR3 has 16 residues. The trim removed 2 bases at V and 1 base at J, leaving 4 bases unmatched. Germline V lookup: CDR1 SNHLY, CDR2 FYNNEI.

The sample holds many counts of this clonotype. This chain links TRBV6-1 with TRBJ2-7; 8 nucleotides align to TRBD1. This CDR3 has 12 amino acids. V lost 7 bases to trimming and J lost 2 bases; unmatched junction nucleotides: 1. Germline V gives CDR1 MNHNS, CDR2 SASEGT. The CDR3 reads CASMDRAYEQYF. DNA of the CDR3: TGTGCCAGCATGGACAGGGCCTACGAGCAGTACTTC.

In its sample, this clonotype was seen once. This CDR3 is CASSVDALNTGELFF. Written as DNA, the CDR3 is TGTGCCAGCAGCGTAGACGCCCTGAACACCGGGGAGCTGTTTTTT. The chain uses TRBV9 and TRBJ2-2; D not certain. The CDR3 has 15 residues. The V gene's germline CDR1 is SGDLS and CDR2 YYNGEE. The ends were cut back, 0 bases at V and 1 base at J, with 7 bases in the middle.

This clonotype has ten or more counts. V is TRBV3-1 and J is TRBJ2-5; D unresolved. V was clipped by 0 bases and J by 8 bases, with 13 bases between them. CDR1 and CDR2 from the germline V gene are LGHDT and YNNKEL (reference sequence). There are 14 residues in the CDR3. CDR3 region: CASSQDRIIGTQYF. CDR3 DNA: TGTGCCAGCAGCCAAGATCGGATTATCGGAACCCAGTACTTC.

This clonotype was seen ten or more times. CDR3 DNA: TGTGCCAGCAGTTTTGGGGACAATCAGCCCCAGCATTTT. Translation gives CASSFGDNQPQHF. The V and J genes are TRBV12-3 or TRBV12-4 and TRBJ1-5, with D uncertain. The CDR3 sequence is 13 residues long. Trimming took 3 bases from V and 3 from J, leaving 6 bases between them.

This clonotype was counted at least ten times. The genes are TRBV10-3 and TRBJ1-1, with TRBD1 identical over 10 bases. The CDR3 has 16 residues. V lost 7 bases to trimming and J lost 2 bases; unmatched junction nucleotides: 10. Germline V CDR1 and CDR2: ENHRY, SYGVKD. The chain's CDR3 is CAINSRDRGYNTEAFF. In DNA, the CDR3 is TGTGCCATCAATAGCCGGGACAGGGGATATAACACTGAAGCTTTCTTT.

V usage is TRBV28 and J usage is TRBJ1-1, with TRBD1 identical over 8 bases. This CDR3 contains 13 residues. Trimming at V came to 8 bases and at J to 3 bases, leaving 5 bases not matched to a gene. The germline gives CDR1 MDHEN, CDR2 SYDVKM. Here the CDR3 DNA reads TGTGCCAGCCTGACAGGGGTGTACACTGAAGCTTTCTTT. Protein: CASLTGVYTEAFF.

Many counts were recorded for this clonotype. The V call is TRBV4-1, the J call TRBJ2-7; no definite D call. Germline V gene lookup returns CDR1 MGHRA and CDR2 YSYEKL. The CDR3 is 16 amino acids. Trimming took 5 bases from V and 0 from J, leaving 17 bases between them. CDR3 region: CASSTPQDADSYEQYF. DNA for the CDR3: TGCGCCAGCAGCACCCCTCAGGACGCCGACTCCTACGAGCAGTACTTC.

At least ten counts were recorded for this clonotype. Relative to the germline gene, one junction end is altered; a read error may explain this. J is TRBJ2-5 and V is TRBV7-9; TRBD1 or TRBD2 may be the D gene (5 bases each). CDR1 is SEHNR, CDR2 FQNEAQ, per germline (reference sequence). The CDR3 sequence is 11 residues long. The DNA for the CDR3 is TGTGTCAGCATGGGGGTCGAGACCCAGTACTTC. Its protein product is CVSMGVETQYF.

The chain is built from TRBV7-2 and TRBJ1-1; D unresolved. V was cut by 3 bases and J by 2 bases, with 13 bases left in between. The CDR3 totals 15 residues. Per germline, CDR1 SGHTA and CDR2 FQGNSA. The CDR3 sequence: CASSFIPGENTEAFF. DNA for the CDR3: TGTGCCAGCAGCTTTATTCCGGGAGAAAACACTGAAGCTTTCTTT. The full variable domain, with the rest looked up from reference TRBV7-2 and TRBJ1-1, is GAGVSQSPSNKVTEKGKDVELRCDPISGHTALYWYRQSLGQGLEFLIYFQGNSAPDKSGLPSDRFSAERTGGSVSTLTIQRTQQEDSAVYLCASSFIPGENTEAFFGQGTRLTVV.

This clonotype was counted ten times or more. This may stem from a read error, because a much larger clone lies one nucleotide away. The gene calls are TRBV30 and TRBJ1-1; maybe TRBD1 (5 bases). The CDR3 spans 14 residues. Trimming stripped 2 bases from V and 6 bases from J, with 16 bases between. Germline V CDR1 and CDR2: GTSNPN, SVGIG (reference sequence). The CDR3 loop is CAWSYKAPGSEAFF. The CDR3 region has the DNA TGTGCCTGGAGTTACAAGGCCCCAGGGTCTGAAGCTTTCTTT.

This rearrangement joins TRBV12-3 or TRBV12-4 to TRBJ2-2; 8 bases map to TRBD1. Losses at the gene ends were 1 base for V and 8 bases for J; bases not matched to a gene: 6. This CDR3 has 15 residues. CDR3 amino acids: CASSLEQGGPGELFF. DNA of the CDR3: TGTGCCAGCAGTTTAGAACAGGGGGGACCGGGGGAGCTGTTTTTT.

This clonotype was recorded at least ten times. The chain links TRBV2 to TRBJ2-2, with unresolved D. This CDR3 spans 13 amino acids. V was pared by 7 bases and J by 1 base, with 7 bases between. Germline CDR1 and CDR2: SNHLY and FYNNEI. The DNA for the CDR3 is TGTGCCAGCATTAAAGGGAACACCGGGGAGCTGTTTTTT. It yields the protein CASIKGNTGELFF.

Many counts were recorded for this clonotype. This sequence joins TRBV6-1 and TRBJ2-2, with 12 bases that match TRBD2. Germline CDR1 MNHNS, CDR2 SASEGT. The CDR3 spans 16 residues. The ends lost 6 bases at V and 4 bases at J; junction bases unmatched: 6. DNA of the CDR3: TGTGCCAGCAGACCCCGGACTAGCGGGACCACCGGGGAGCTGTTTTTT. The encoded protein is CASRPRTSGTTGELFF.

In this sample, this clonotype turned up many times. V is TRBV6-1 and J is TRBJ2-5; the D is unclear. Germline-derived CDR1 and CDR2 are MNHNS and SASEGT. CDR3 length: 13 residues. Trimming stripped 6 bases from V and 1 base from J, with 9 bases between. Here the CDR3 DNA reads TGTGCCAGCAGGAACACAGCCCAAGAGACCCAGTACTTC. Amino acids: CASRNTAQETQYF.

This clonotype has at least ten counts. The chain recombines TRBV6-4 with TRBJ2-5; D possibly corresponds to TRBD2 (5 bases). This CDR3 has 13 residues. V lost 0 bases and J lost 5, with 7 bases in between. From germline, CDR1 is MRHNA and CDR2 SNTAGT. The CDR3 nucleotides read TGTGCCAGCAGTGACTCGCCGGGGGAGACCCAGTACTTC. Its translation: CASSDSPGETQYF.